This is a list of T cell receptor beta chains from one sample in a study of blood T cell repertoires in COVID-19. TCRdb's copy holds only in-frame clones and misses some; the assay was immunoSEQ multiplex PCR. The sample carries under 75,000 clones, around 90% recorded once. Sample: peripheral blood. The receptors derive from a human donor in a cohort sampled during active COVID-19. The CDR3 runs from the conserved cysteine through the conserved F or W. A D gene is named only where the DNA matches it firmly. Size values are once, few and many counts, or a class for expanded clones, and some rows have none.

J | D | size | V | DNA | CDR3
TRBJ1-1 | . | once | TRBV5-6 | TGTGCCAGCAGCCCCCCCCTGCCAGGATTGAGAACTGAAGCTTTCTTT | CASSPPLPGLRTEAFF
TRBJ2-3 | . | . | TRBV29-1 | TGCAGCGTGATGGACAGCCGCTTCACAGATACGCAGTATTTT | CSVMDSRFTDTQYF
TRBJ2-7 | . | . | TRBV19 | TGTGCCAGTAGTATATGGAGTGGTTCCTACGAGCAGTACTTC | CASSIWSGSYEQYF
TRBJ1-5 | . | . | TRBV6-2/TRBV6-3 | TGTGCCAGCAGTTACTCGCGACAGGTTGGGGGCAATCAGCCCCAGCATTTT | CASSYSRQVGGNQPQHF
TRBJ1-1 | . | . | TRBV30 | TGTGCCTGGAGTGTACAGGGAACTACTGAAGCTTTCTTT | CAWSVQGTTEAFF
TRBJ2-6 | TRBD1 | . | TRBV7-6 | TGTGCCAGCAGCTTAGAGTCCCGCTTAACAGGGGGTGGGGCCAACGTCCTGACTTTC | CASSLESRLTGGGANVLTF
TRBJ1-1 | . | . | TRBV30 | TGTGCCTGGAGTGCCCCATATGGGAGGGGGAACACTGAAGCTTTCTTT | CAWSAPYGRGNTEAFF
TRBJ2-7 | . | . | TRBV7-2 | TGTGCCAGCAGCTCCTCTACGGGAAGGCTTTACGAGCAGTACTTC | CASSSSTGRLYEQYF
TRBJ1-2 | . | . | TRBV29-1 | TGCAGCGTTGAAGGGGTGGAGAGATATGGCTACACCTTC | CSVEGVERYGYTF
TRBJ1-1 | . | . | TRBV6-5 | TGTGCCAGCAGCCAGGGGTCCACTGAAGCTTTCTTT | CASSQGSTEAFF
TRBJ1-3 | . | . | TRBV3-1/TRBV3-2 | TGTGCCAGCAGCCCCCCCAGGGGCGGAAACACCATATATTTT | CASSPPRGGNTIYF
TRBJ1-6 | . | . | TRBV5-1 | TGCGCCAGCAGCTTGGCGGGTAGGTCACCCCTCCACTTT | CASSLAGRSPLHF
TRBJ1-2 | TRBD1 | . | TRBV18 | TGTGCCAGCTCAGGGGACAGTCCCTTCTATGGCTACACCTTC | CASSGDSPFYGYTF
TRBJ1-5 | TRBD1 | . | TRBV19 | TGTGCCAGTAGTATAGGGGGGACAGGGTGGCAGCCCCAGCATTTT | CASSIGGTGWQPQHF
TRBJ2-1 | . | . | TRBV6-5 | TGTGCCAGCAGTTACTGGGCAGACCCCTCCCTCAATGAGCAGTTCTTC | CASSYWADPSLNEQFF
TRBJ1-2 | TRBD1 | . | TRBV7-9 | TGTGCCAGCGGGGGACAGGGGGCCAACTATAACTATGGCTACACCTTC | CASGGQGANYNYGYTF
TRBJ2-3 | TRBD2 | . | TRBV13 | TGTGCCAGCAGCTTATATAGCGGGGGGGCGACAGATACGCAGTATTTT | CASSLYSGGATDTQYF
TRBJ2-7 | . | . | TRBV28 | TGTGCCAGCAGCTCCCACTTGTCCCGCTACGAGCAGTACTTC | CASSSHLSRYEQYF
TRBJ1-1 | TRBD1 | . | TRBV14 | TGTGCCAGCAGGCGGACAGGGCCCACTGAAGCTTTCTTT | CASRRTGPTEAFF
TRBJ2-3 | . | . | TRBV21-1 | TGTGCCAGCCCCGGAGAAGACAGGGGAACCACAGATACGCAGTATTTT | CASPGEDRGTTDTQYF
TRBJ1-4 | TRBD1 | once | TRBV10-3 | TGTGCCACTCTTGCGACAGGGTCTAATGAAAAACTGTTTTTT | CATLATGSNEKLFF
TRBJ1-2 | TRBD1 | . | TRBV4-1 | TGCGCCAGCAGCCAGGATACAGGGGGCGTTTACTATGGCTACACCTTC | CASSQDTGGVYYGYTF
TRBJ1-1 | . | . | TRBV19 | TGTGCCAGTAGTATAGCCGGCACTGAAGCTTTCTTT | CASSIAGTEAFF
TRBJ1-4 | . | . | TRBV3-1/TRBV3-2 | TGTGCCAGCAGCCAACAGGGGAGAAAACTGTTTTTT | CASSQQGRKLFF
TRBJ1-1 | . | . | TRBV18 | TGTGCCAGCTCACCGCAAGGACAGTCCAACACTGAAGCTTTCTTT | CASSPQGQSNTEAFF
TRBJ1-2 | . | . | TRBV5-4 | TGTGCCAGCAGCGCGGACGGACTGTATGGCTACACCTTC | CASSADGLYGYTF
TRBJ1-2 | . | once | TRBV19 | TGTGCCAGTAGTAGGGGAGGAGGTAACTATGGCTACACCTTC | CASSRGGGNYGYTF
TRBJ2-1 | TRBD2 | . | TRBV5-4 | TGTGCCAGCAGCTTGGCCCCTAGCGGGAGCTCCTACAATGAGCAGTTCTTC | CASSLAPSGSSYNEQFF
TRBJ1-5 | . | . | TRBV3-1/TRBV3-2 | TGTGCCAGCAGCCTCCTCAATCAGCCCCAGCATTTT | CASSLLNQPQHF
TRBJ1-1 | . | . | TRBV19 | TGTGCCAGTAGTATAGATCGGGGGGCGCTTACTGAAGCTTTCTTT | CASSIDRGALTEAFF
TRBJ2-7 | . | . | TRBV28 | TGTGCCAGCAGTTCTCCGAGACAGCCCCTAAACTTC | CASSSPRQPLNF
TRBJ2-7 | . | . | TRBV20-1 | TGCAGTGCAGCCCCCTTATCGGGGTACTTC | CSAAPLSGYF
TRBJ2-2 | . | . | TRBV7-9 | TGTGCCAGCAGCCTTACCCCTAAGAACACCGGGGAGCTGTTTTTT | CASSLTPKNTGELFF
TRBJ2-3 | . | . | TRBV4-1 | TGCGCCAGCAGCCAAATTCTAGCGCGGAGAACAGATACGCAGTATTTT | CASSQILARRTDTQYF
TRBJ2-7 | . | once | TRBV4-3 | TGCGCCAGCAGCCAAGATGGGCTCCAGGAGGACGAGCAGTACTTC | CASSQDGLQEDEQYF
TRBJ2-5 | TRBD2 | . | TRBV6-6 | TGTGCCAGCAGCTTCGGACTAGCGTTAGAGACCCAGTACTTC | CASSFGLALETQYF
TRBJ2-3 | TRBD1 | . | TRBV4-1 | TGCGCCAGCAGCCATCCGGGACAGCAAGAAGATACGCAGTATTTT | CASSHPGQQEDTQYF
TRBJ1-4 | . | . | TRBV28 | TGTGCCAGCAGTTTTCCCACAGGGACAAATGAAAAACTGTTTTTT | CASSFPTGTNEKLFF
TRBJ2-7 | . | . | TRBV3-1/TRBV3-2 | TGTGCCAGCAGCCAATCCAGCTCCTACGAGCAGTACTTC | CASSQSSSYEQYF
TRBJ2-7 | . | . | TRBV7-9 | TGTGCCAGCAGCTTCCAAGGTGGGCTCATCTCCTACGAGCAGTACTTC | CASSFQGGLISYEQYF
TRBJ2-5 | TRBD2 | . | TRBV10-3 | TGTGCCATCAGCCGACTAGCGGGAGGCCAAGAGACCCAGTACTTC | CAISRLAGGQETQYF
TRBJ2-1 | TRBD1 | . | TRBV7-9 | TGTGCCAGCTCCACCTCAGGGGGTTACAATGAGCAGTTCTTC | CASSTSGGYNEQFF
TRBJ2-1 | TRBD2 | . | TRBV4-3 | TGCGCCAGCAGCCAAGATGGGACTAGCCAAAGGTATTCTTCTAACAATGAGCAGTTCTTC | CASSQDGTSQRYSSNNEQFF
TRBJ2-1 | TRBD2 | once | TRBV5-1 | TGCGCCAGCAGCTTGAAGGGAGCGGGAGGAGGTAGTGAGCAGTTCTTC | CASSLKGAGGGSEQFF
TRBJ1-2 | . | . | TRBV9 | TGTGCCAGCAGCGCGGGGGATTTTTACAGGAGAACCTCATACACCTTC | CASSAGDFYRRTSYTF
TRBJ2-5 | . | . | TRBV7-9 | TGTGCCAGCAGCTTAGAAGGGGCGCGGTTAGTAGAGACCCAGTACTTC | CASSLEGARLVETQYF
TRBJ2-5 | TRBD2 | . | TRBV5-4 | TGTGCCTCGCGTCGTACCCGGGGGGGCCTCGGAGAGACCCAGTACTTC | CASRRTRGGLGETQYF
TRBJ2-5 | TRBD1 | . | TRBV24-1 | TGTGCCACCAGCTCGACTGGACAGGGTAAAGAGACCCAGTACTTC | CATSSTGQGKETQYF
TRBJ2-5 | . | . | TRBV5-1 | TGCGCCAGCAGCTTCCAGGGGGGAGAGACCCAGTACTTC | CASSFQGGETQYF